This T cell receptor beta chain was retrieved from a study of T-cell reconstitution after alpha-beta-depleted transplantation in children. TCRbeta library construction was performed incorporating unique molecular identifiers. TCRdb passed the PCR reads through MiXCR, listing each CDR3 protein once. The table lists some 200,000 distinct CDR3 sequences, 14% to 15% of them singletons, with under 15% in the top ten. V lost 4 bases and J 7 bases, leaving 22 bases between the germline ends. CDR3 length: 17 residues. Germline lookup yields CDR1 SEHNR and CDR2 FQNEAQ (reference sequence). This clonotype was observed at least ten times.

The genes are TRBV7-9 and TRBJ2-2, with D unclear. This specimen consisted of PBMCs from the stem cell graft donor, obtained from the stem cell graft. The sequence was obtained from a human donor who donated a stem cell graft to a child with acute lymphoblastic leukemia. The CDR3 spells CASSSEIVTFKGGELFF. In DNA form, the CDR3 reads TGTGCCAGCAGCTCAGAAATAGTGACGTTTAAGGGCGGGGAGCTGTTTTTT.